This section outlines one T cell receptor (beta chain) sequence together with its context. This clone's antigen is unknown. Base quality data are lacking; no much larger clone is found one base away. These data are taken from a study of blood T cells in healthy people across ages (dated by TCRdb to the mid-2010s). Regarding the complete study: In model experiments, roughly one uniquely barcoded TCR beta cDNA molecule per two T cells was captured by template switching. To avoid experimental bias, donors of different ages were spread randomly across the sequencing lanes. The study measured age-related changes in TCR beta repertoire diversity using deep sequencing normalized with unique cDNA molecular identifiers. Four age groups were formed from the donors: young (average 16 years), middle-aged (approximately 39), aged (62) and long-lived (about 80). Using the same blood draw, the study looked at two additional independent replicas of 1 million unique cDNA reads for two donors, one aged 18 to 29 and the other aged 80 or older.

Donors were 30 to 45 systemically healthy Caucasian individuals from Russia aged roughly 6 to 90 years. Roughly 10 milliliters of peripheral blood were drawn from each donor into EDTA-treated Vacutainer tubes. Ficoll-Paque density-gradient centrifugation was used to isolate PBMCs, with at least 7 million obtained per sample. Total RNA was extracted from PBMCs with Trizol reagent, with at least 6 micrograms obtained per sample. For every donor, an aliquot of PBMCs went through flow cytometry to measure the percentages of naive CD45RAhigh/CD27high T cells. The research as a whole found: As age increased, observed TCR beta diversity per million T cells dropped in a roughly linear way, and a significant reduction was already evident by age 40. Donor CMV infection status was unknown, potentially confounding age-related changes in expanded clonotypes. There was a strong correlation between observed TCR beta diversity and the percentage of naive T cells measured by flow cytometry. Total diversity estimates from one million sequenced T cells were considered lower bounds and underestimates. Compared with the aged group, more naive CD4+ T cells, fewer expanded clones and increased TCR diversity were shown by the long-lived group, suggesting age selection. Conclusive comparison of naive and antigen-experienced compartments was prevented by the profiling of bulk unsorted PBMCs.

For this chain, trimming is 7 bases at the V end and 1 base at the J end, and the number of junction bases without a gene match is 9. The cysteine opens and the phenylalanine closes a CDR3 of 17 amino acids. Kept here is only the CDR3 DNA, which spans 51 bases and is read in frame from base 1. From the germline V gene, CDR1 is MDHEN and CDR2 is SYDVKM. The library was produced with 5' RACE. The sequencing machine was an Illumina HiSeq 2500. A second about 6 to 11 cycle PCR used a sample-barcoded 5' primer and a J-beta primer mix. A template-switch 5' adaptor carrying 12 random nucleotides introduced a unique molecular identifier onto each TCR beta cDNA molecule. At least 2.5 million CDR3-containing paired-end reads were obtained from each sample. The Mint cDNA synthesis kit, primed by a TRBC-specific oligonucleotide, was used to synthesize first-strand cDNA from all RNA. Following uracil-DNA glycosylase treatment, all cDNA underwent a first 18-cycle PCR with the universal primers M1SS and BC2_uni_R. The authors processed their data as follows. For normalization, 1 million high-quality reads, each with a distinct molecular identifier, were randomly selected from each sample. Reads with shared molecular identifiers were discarded instead of being binned into consensus sequences. MiTCR, run with a Q25 quality threshold and the strictest error-elimination algorithm, handled CDR3 identification, clonotype clustering and error correction. Lower-bound total TCR beta diversity was estimated with a nonparametric unseen species model using Euler transformation. TCRdb reworked the public reads: Q25 trimming with fastp, MiXCR clone assembly, productive beta chains retained. Rows are combined by CDR3 protein, so each entry shows the most common genes and DNA. The V and J calls, along with clone size, are taken from TCRdb and not from the paper's own processing. In this sample the table shows about 1.5 million distinct CDR3 sequences, about 42% of which occur a single time. The biggest ten clones account for about 4.1% of the sample.

The TCR sequence derives from a young woman in good health. The specimen sequenced was blood. The sequence links TRBV28 to TRBJ2-6; 8 central nucleotides agree with TRBD1. The bases read TGTGCCAGCAAAACGACAGGGGCCCATTCTGGGGCCAACGTCCTGACTTTC. The translation is CASKTTGAHSGANVLTF.